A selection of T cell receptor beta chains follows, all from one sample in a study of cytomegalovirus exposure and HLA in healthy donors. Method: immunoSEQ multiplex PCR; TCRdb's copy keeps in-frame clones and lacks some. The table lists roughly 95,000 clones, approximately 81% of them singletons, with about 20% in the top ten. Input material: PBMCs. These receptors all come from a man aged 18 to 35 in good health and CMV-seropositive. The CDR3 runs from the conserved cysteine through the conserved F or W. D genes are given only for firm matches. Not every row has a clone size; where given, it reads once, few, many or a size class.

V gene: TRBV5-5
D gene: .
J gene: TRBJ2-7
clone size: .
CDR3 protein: CASSLGGSSSYEQYF
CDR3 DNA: TGTGCCAGCAGCTTGGGCGGGTCCAGCTCCTACGAGCAGTACTTC

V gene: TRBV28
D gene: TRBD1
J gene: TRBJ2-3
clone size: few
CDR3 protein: CASSPQGVAADTQYF
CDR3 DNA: TGTGCCAGCAGTCCACAGGGGGTAGCGGCGGATACGCAGTATTTT

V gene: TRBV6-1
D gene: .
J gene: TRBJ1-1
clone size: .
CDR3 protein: CASFRDTEAFF
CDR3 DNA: TGTGCCAGCTTCAGGGACACTGAAGCTTTCTTT

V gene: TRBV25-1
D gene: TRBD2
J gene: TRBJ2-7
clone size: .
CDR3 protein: CASSDGLAGSSYEQYF
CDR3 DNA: TGTGCCAGCAGTGACGGACTAGCGGGTTCCTCCTACGAGCAGTACTTC

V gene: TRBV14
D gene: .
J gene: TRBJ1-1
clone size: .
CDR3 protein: CASSRPREGSEAFF
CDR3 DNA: TGTGCCAGCAGCCGCCCACGGGAAGGGAGTGAAGCTTTCTTT

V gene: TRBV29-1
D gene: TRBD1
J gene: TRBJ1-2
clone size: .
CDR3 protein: CSVEDPFGDRGRWGYTF
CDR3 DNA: TGCAGCGTTGAAGATCCTTTTGGGGACAGGGGGCGTTGGGGCTACACCTTC

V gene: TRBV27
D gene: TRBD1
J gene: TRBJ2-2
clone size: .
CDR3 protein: CASSFRQGLNTGELFF
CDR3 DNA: TGTGCCAGCAGTTTCAGACAGGGCTTAAACACCGGGGAGCTGTTTTTT

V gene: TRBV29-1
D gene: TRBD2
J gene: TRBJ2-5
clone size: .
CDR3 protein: CSVHGGAQETQYF
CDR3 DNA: TGCAGCGTCCACGGGGGGGCTCAAGAGACCCAGTACTTC

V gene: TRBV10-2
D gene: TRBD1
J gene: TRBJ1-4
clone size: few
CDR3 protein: CASSTGTGIAEKLFF
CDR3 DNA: TGCGCCAGCAGTACCGGGACAGGGATTGCGGAAAAACTGTTTTTT

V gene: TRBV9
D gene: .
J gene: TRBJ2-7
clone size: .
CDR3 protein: CASSVDAQSSYEQYF
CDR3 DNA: TGTGCCAGCAGCGTAGACGCACAGAGCTCCTACGAGCAGTACTTC

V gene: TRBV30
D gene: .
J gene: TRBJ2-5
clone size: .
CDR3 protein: CAWSDLETQYF
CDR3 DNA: TGTGCCTGGAGTGATCTAGAGACCCAGTACTTC

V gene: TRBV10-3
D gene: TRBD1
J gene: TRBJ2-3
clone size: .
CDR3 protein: CATSTPGTGEVDTQYF
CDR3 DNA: TGTGCCACCTCTACCCCCGGGACAGGGGAGGTAGATACGCAGTATTTT

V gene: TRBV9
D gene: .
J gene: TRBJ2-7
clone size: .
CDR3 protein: CASSVDPTKGYEQYF
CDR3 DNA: TGTGCCAGCAGCGTAGACCCAACGAAGGGGTACGAGCAGTACTTC

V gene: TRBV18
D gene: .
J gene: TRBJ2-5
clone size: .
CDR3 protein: CASSPEFQETQYF
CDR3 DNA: TGTGCCAGCTCACCGGAGTTTCAAGAGACCCAGTACTTC

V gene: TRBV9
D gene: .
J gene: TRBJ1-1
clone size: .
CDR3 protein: CASSVEAARTEAFF
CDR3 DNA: TGTGCCAGCAGCGTCGAAGCGGCGAGGACTGAAGCTTTCTTT

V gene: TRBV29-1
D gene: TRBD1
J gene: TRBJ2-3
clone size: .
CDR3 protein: CSVEDITGGTDTQYF
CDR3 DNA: TGCAGCGTTGAAGATATTACAGGGGGCACAGATACGCAGTATTTT

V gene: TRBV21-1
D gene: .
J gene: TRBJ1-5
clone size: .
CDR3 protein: CASSSGRDRGRYSNQPQHF
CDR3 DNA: TGTGCCAGCAGCTCAGGCCGGGACAGGGGGAGATATAGCAATCAGCCCCAGCATTTT

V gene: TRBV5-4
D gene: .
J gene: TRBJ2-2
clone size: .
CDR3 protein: CASSSGGSGWETGELFF
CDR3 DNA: TGTGCCAGCAGCTCAGGCGGTAGCGGTTGGGAGACCGGGGAGCTGTTTTTT

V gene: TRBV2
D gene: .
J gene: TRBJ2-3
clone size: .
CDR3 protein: CASVREVTDTQYF
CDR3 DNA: TGTGCCAGCGTGAGGGAAGTAACAGATACGCAGTATTTT

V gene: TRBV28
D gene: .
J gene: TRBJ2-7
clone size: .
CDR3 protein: CASSLERYEQYF
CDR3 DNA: TGTGCCAGCAGTTTGGAGAGATACGAGCAGTACTTC

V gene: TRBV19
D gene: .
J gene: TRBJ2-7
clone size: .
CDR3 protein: CASSIERGSEWDEQYF
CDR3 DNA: TGTGCCAGTAGTATAGAACGAGGGTCGGAGTGGGACGAGCAGTACTTC

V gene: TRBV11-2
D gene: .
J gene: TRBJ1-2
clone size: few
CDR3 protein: CASSFAGAGGYTF
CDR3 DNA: TGTGCCAGCAGCTTCGCAGGGGCCGGTGGCTACACCTTC

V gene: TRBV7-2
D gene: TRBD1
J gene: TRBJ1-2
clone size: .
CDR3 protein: CASSINRGNYGYTF
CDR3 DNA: TGTGCCAGCAGTATTAACAGGGGTAACTATGGCTACACCTTC

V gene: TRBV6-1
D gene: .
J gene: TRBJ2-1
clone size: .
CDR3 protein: CASSSRTSKSDEQFF
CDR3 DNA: TGTGCCAGCAGCAGTAGGACTTCTAAGTCCGATGAGCAGTTCTTC

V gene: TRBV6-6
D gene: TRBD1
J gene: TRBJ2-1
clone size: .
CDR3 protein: CASRWGQGEQFF
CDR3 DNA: TGTGCCAGCAGGTGGGGACAGGGGGAGCAGTTCTTC

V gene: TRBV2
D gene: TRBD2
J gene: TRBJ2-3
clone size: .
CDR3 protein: CASSAPSGRFSTDTQYF
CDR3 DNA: TGTGCCAGCAGTGCTCCTAGCGGGAGGTTCAGCACAGATACGCAGTATTTT

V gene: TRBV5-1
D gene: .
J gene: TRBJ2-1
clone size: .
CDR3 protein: CASSLLSSSYNEQFF
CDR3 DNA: TGCGCCAGCAGCTTGTTGTCCAGCTCCTACAATGAGCAGTTCTTC

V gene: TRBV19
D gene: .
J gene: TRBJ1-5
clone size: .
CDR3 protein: CASSNPRTVGSNQPQHF
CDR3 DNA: TGTGCCAGTAGTAACCCTCGGACAGTGGGAAGCAATCAGCCCCAGCATTTT

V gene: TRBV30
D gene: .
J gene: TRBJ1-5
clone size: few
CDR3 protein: CAWSVRENQPQHF
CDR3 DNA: TGTGCCTGGAGTGTACGGGAGAATCAGCCCCAGCATTTT

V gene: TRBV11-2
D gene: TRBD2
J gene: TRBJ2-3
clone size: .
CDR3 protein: CASSRPLAGGSTADTQYF
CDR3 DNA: TGTGCCAGCAGCCGCCCGTTAGCGGGGGGAAGCACAGCAGATACGCAGTATTTT

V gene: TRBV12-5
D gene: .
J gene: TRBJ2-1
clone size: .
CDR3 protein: CASGTYGDNEQFF
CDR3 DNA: TGTGCTAGTGGTACCTACGGAGACAATGAGCAGTTCTTC

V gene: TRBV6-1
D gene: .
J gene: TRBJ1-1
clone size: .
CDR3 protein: CASSEGSGGATEAFF
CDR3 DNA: TGTGCCAGCAGTGAGGGGTCGGGGGGCGCGACTGAAGCTTTCTTT

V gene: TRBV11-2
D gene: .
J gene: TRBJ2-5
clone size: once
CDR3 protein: CASSRRGGDQETQYF
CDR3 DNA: TGTGCCAGCAGCCGCCGGGGAGGAGACCAAGAGACCCAGTACTTC

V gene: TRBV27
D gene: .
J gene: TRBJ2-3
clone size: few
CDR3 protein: CASSLDRSTDTQYF
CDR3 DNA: TGTGCCAGCAGCTTGGACAGATCCACAGATACGCAGTATTTT

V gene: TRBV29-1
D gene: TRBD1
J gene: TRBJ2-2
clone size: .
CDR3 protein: CSVVQGAGELFF
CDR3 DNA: TGCAGCGTTGTGCAGGGGGCCGGGGAGCTGTTTTTT

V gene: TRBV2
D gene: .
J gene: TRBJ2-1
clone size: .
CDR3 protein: CASSLNQGKQFF
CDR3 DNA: TGTGCCAGCAGTCTCAATCAGGGGAAGCAGTTCTTC

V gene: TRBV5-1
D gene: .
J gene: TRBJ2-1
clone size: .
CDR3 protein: CASSPPGNEQFF
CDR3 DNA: TGCGCCAGCAGCCCGCCGGGGAATGAGCAGTTCTTC

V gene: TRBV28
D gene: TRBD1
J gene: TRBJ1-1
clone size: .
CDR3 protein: CASSLTGGGTEAFF
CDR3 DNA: TGTGCCAGCAGTCTGACAGGGGGAGGCACTGAAGCTTTCTTT